Listed below are T cell receptor beta chains from one sample, sequenced in a study of early T cells in non-severe SARS-CoV-2 infection. Via MiXCR, TCRdb re-called the 5' RACE reads, giving one row per CDR3 protein. The data contain roughly 65,000 distinct CDR3 sequences, under 13% of them singletons. Material: whole blood. The source is an adult who was a healthcare worker with PCR-confirmed SARS-CoV-2 infection or an uninfected control (not recorded which). Each CDR3 is given with its conserved first and last residue.

V: TRBV10-3; CDR3: CAIGMGLIYEQYF
V: TRBV3-1; CDR3: CASSQASGIYNEQFF
V: TRBV28; CDR3: CASSYPSEDSLGGYTF
V: TRBV20-1; CDR3: CSADRDRDNEQFF
V: TRBV7-6; CDR3: CASSSRTEGEQYF
V: TRBV6-2/TRBV6-3; CDR3: CASRSGELFF
V: TRBV28; CDR3: CASSRDREVTQYF
V: TRBV6-2/TRBV6-3; CDR3: CASGVSYEQYF
V: TRBV28; CDR3: CASDDAGDTDTQYF
V: TRBV5-1; CDR3: CASSLAAGRNGYTF
V: TRBV20-1; CDR3: CSAPTTVQPQHF
V: TRBV29-1; CDR3: CSGGTGTGATEAFF
V: TRBV30; CDR3: CAWSPRTGYTGELFF
V: TRBV10-3; CDR3: CAIRGDPGGNNEQFF
V: TRBV4-1; CDR3: CASSQTREGPPQHF